This T cell receptor beta chain was profiled in a study of OX40 agonist ivuxolimab in advanced cancers. Study background: Patient treatment consisted of intravenous ivuxolimab administration every 2 weeks at 0.01 to 10 mg/kg.

The data were produced by immunoSEQ multiplex PCR, yet TCRdb's version contains in-frame clones alone and is incomplete. This sample has about 110,000 clones, with approximately 89% found just once. Between the trimmed V and J ends, which lost 5 bases and 0 bases, there was a span of 14 bases. The CDR3 covers 15 residues. CDR1 is SGHTA and CDR2 is FQGNSA in the germline V gene. The sequence derives from an adult with an advanced solid tumor such as melanoma, head and neck, liver or kidney cancer. This material consisted of CD4+ or CD8+ T cells sorted from blood, taken in a trial of the OX40 agonist ivuxolimab. This rearrangement joins TRBV7-2 to TRBJ2-7; perhaps TRBD2 as D (6 bases). The CDR3 DNA reads TGTGCCAGCAGCGGACGGACTAAGGACTCCTACGAGCAGTACTTC. It is translated as CASSGRTKDSYEQYF.